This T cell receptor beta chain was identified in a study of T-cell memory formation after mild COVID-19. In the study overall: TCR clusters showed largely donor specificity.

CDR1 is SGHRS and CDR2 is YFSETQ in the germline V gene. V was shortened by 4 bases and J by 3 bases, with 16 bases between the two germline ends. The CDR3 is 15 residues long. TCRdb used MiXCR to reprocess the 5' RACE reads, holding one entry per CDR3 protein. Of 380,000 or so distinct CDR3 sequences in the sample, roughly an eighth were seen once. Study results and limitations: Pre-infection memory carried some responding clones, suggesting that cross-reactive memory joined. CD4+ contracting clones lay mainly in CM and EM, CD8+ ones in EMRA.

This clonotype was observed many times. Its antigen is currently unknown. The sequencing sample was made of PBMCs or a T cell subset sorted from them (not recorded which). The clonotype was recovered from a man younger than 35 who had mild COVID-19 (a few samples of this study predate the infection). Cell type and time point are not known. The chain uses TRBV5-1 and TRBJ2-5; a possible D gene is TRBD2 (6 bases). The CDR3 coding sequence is TGCGCCAGCAGCATGCTAGAGCGGGCAGAAGAGACCCAGTACTTC. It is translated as CASSMLERAEETQYF.